These T cell receptor beta chains were read from a single sample in a study of blood T cell repertoires in COVID-19. The protocol was immunoSEQ multiplex PCR, while the TCRdb copy is restricted to in-frame clones and leaves out a portion. The sample has roughly 100,000 clones, 75% to 90% seen once; the top ten hold around 11%. The source material was peripheral blood. Receptors originate from a human donor in a cohort sampled during active COVID-19. CDR3s include the opening cysteine and the closing phenylalanine or tryptophan. A D gene is named only where the DNA matches it firmly. Part of the rows lack a size; the others show once, few, many or a class for expanded clones.

D gene	V gene	J gene	clone size	CDR3 protein	CDR3 DNA
.	TRBV29-1	TRBJ1-1	.	CSVVIRRSDPEAFF	TGCAGCGTTGTAATCCGGAGATCTGACCCTGAAGCTTTCTTT
TRBD1	TRBV6-5	TRBJ1-1	.	CASSSVQGAGEAFF	TGTGCCAGCAGTTCTGTACAGGGGGCTGGTGAAGCTTTCTTT
.	TRBV4-1	TRBJ2-7	.	CASSQDRTPFGQYF	TGCGCCAGCAGCCAAGATAGGACTCCCTTTGGGCAGTACTTC
.	TRBV21-1	TRBJ1-6	.	CASSSLGQGYNSPLHF	TGTGCCAGCAGCTCCTTGGGACAGGGCTATAATTCACCCCTCCACTTT
.	TRBV3-1/TRBV3-2	TRBJ1-3	.	CASSRRSDGGNTIYF	TGTGCCAGCAGCCGAAGGAGCGACGGGGGAAACACCATATATTTT
.	TRBV11-3	TRBJ1-3	.	CASSLIQGLSGNTIYF	TGTGCCAGCAGCTTAATCCAGGGCCTCTCTGGAAACACCATATATTTT
TRBD1	TRBV19	TRBJ2-1	.	CASSKTRTGANNEQFF	TGTGCCAGTAGCAAAACCCGGACAGGAGCTAACAATGAGCAGTTCTTC
.	TRBV7-2	TRBJ1-2	.	CASSPNSRVHGYTF	TGTGCCAGCAGCCCGAACTCCAGGGTTCACGGCTACACCTTC
TRBD2	TRBV7-2	TRBJ2-7	.	CASSHRTSGVYEQYF	TGTGCCAGCAGCCATAGGACTAGCGGGGTCTACGAGCAGTACTTC
TRBD1	TRBV27	TRBJ2-2	.	CASSRPHTGAGELFF	TGTGCCAGCAGTCGACCACACACAGGGGCCGGGGAGCTGTTTTTT
TRBD1	TRBV5-1	TRBJ2-1	.	CASSLGDRVTSHEQFF	TGCGCCAGCAGCCTGGGGGACAGGGTTACGTCCCATGAGCAGTTCTTC
.	TRBV11-2	TRBJ2-1	.	CASSLDPPGGRRNEQFF	TGTGCCAGCAGCTTAGACCCCCCGGGGGGCCGCAGAAATGAGCAGTTCTTC
.	TRBV21-1	TRBJ2-3	.	CASSKRGQRGISTDTQYF	TGTGCCAGCAGCAAAAGAGGGCAGCGGGGGATTAGCACAGATACGCAGTATTTT
TRBD1	TRBV19	TRBJ1-6	few	CASSLQGRGSPLHF	TGTGCCAGTTCGCTACAGGGGAGAGGGTCACCCCTCCACTTT
.	TRBV7-2	TRBJ2-3	.	CASSLSVDTDTQYF	TGTGCCAGCAGCCTCTCAGTTGACACAGATACGCAGTATTTT
.	TRBV3-1/TRBV3-2	TRBJ1-1	.	CASSPNRSDTEAFF	TGTGCCAGCAGCCCAAATCGATCAGACACTGAAGCTTTCTTT
.	TRBV6-1	TRBJ1-4	.	CASSEARVFNEKLFF	TGTGCCAGCAGTGAAGCGCGGGTCTTTAATGAAAAACTGTTTTTT
TRBD2	TRBV15	TRBJ2-1	.	CATSTKGLLYNEQFF	TGTGCCACCAGCACCAAGGGACTACTCTACAATGAGCAGTTCTTC
.	TRBV5-1	TRBJ2-1	once	CASSLVNNEQFF	TGCGCCAGCAGCTTGGTAAACAATGAGCAGTTCTTC
TRBD1	TRBV7-8	TRBJ2-1	.	CASSYAGTVYNEQFF	TGTGCCAGCAGCTACGCCGGGACAGTATACAATGAGCAGTTCTTC
TRBD1	TRBV7-8	TRBJ1-5	.	CASSPGQGVQPQHF	TGTGCCAGCAGCCCGGGACAGGGGGTTCAGCCCCAGCATTTT
.	TRBV4-1	TRBJ1-5	.	CASSPPGRTEPQHF	TGCGCCAGCAGCCCACCAGGGCGTACGGAACCCCAGCATTTT
TRBD2	TRBV2	TRBJ2-7	.	CASSPAGRGGYEQYF	TGTGCCAGCAGCCCAGCGGGGCGGGGGGGATACGAGCAGTACTTC
.	TRBV30	TRBJ1-4	.	CAGGVIREKLFF	TGTGCCGGAGGGGTTATTAGGGAAAAACTGTTTTTT
.	TRBV12-3/TRBV12-4	TRBJ1-2	.	CASSWIAVGYTF	TGTGCCAGCAGTTGGATCGCGGTTGGCTACACCTTC
.	TRBV12-5	TRBJ1-6	.	CASGFDGASPLHF	TGTGCTAGTGGTTTTGATGGGGCTTCACCCCTCCACTTT
TRBD1	TRBV4-3	TRBJ2-2	.	CASSQGQGDYTGELFF	TGCGCCAGCAGCCAAGGCCAGGGGGATTACACCGGGGAGCTGTTTTTT
TRBD1	TRBV2	TRBJ1-5	.	CASSDRGRGSNQPQHF	TGTGCCAGCAGCGACAGGGGAAGGGGTAGCAATCAGCCCCAGCATTTT
TRBD1	TRBV19	TRBJ1-5	.	CASNNDPDRGGGQPQHF	TGTGCCAGTAACAACGACCCCGACAGGGGCGGTGGTCAGCCCCAGCATTTT
.	TRBV5-1	TRBJ2-1	once	CASSLEGGIYNEQFF	TGCGCCAGCAGCTTGGAGGGGGGGATCTACAATGAGCAGTTCTTC
TRBD1	TRBV28	TRBJ1-1	.	CASSGDRVGENTEAFF	TGTGCCAGCAGTGGGGACAGGGTGGGGGAGAACACTGAAGCTTTCTTT
.	TRBV19	TRBJ2-6	.	CASSVTGAGANVLTF	TGTGCCAGTAGTGTTACAGGAGCTGGGGCCAACGTCCTGACTTTC
.	TRBV12-3/TRBV12-4	TRBJ2-7	few	CASQRTGSYEQYF	TGTGCCAGTCAAAGGACTGGTAGCTACGAGCAGTACTTC
TRBD1	TRBV5-1	TRBJ1-2	once	CASSLGQGVIGYTF	TGCGCCAGCAGCTTGGGACAGGGTGTGATTGGCTACACCTTC
.	TRBV28	TRBJ1-5	.	CASSLEVINQPQHF	TGTGCCAGCAGTTTGGAGGTCATCAATCAGCCCCAGCATTTT
.	TRBV13	TRBJ2-7	.	CASSLGLGSKSEQYF	TGTGCCAGCAGCTTAGGCCTTGGTAGCAAATCTGAGCAGTACTTC
.	TRBV11-2	TRBJ1-3	.	CASSLRSGSGNTIYF	TGTGCCAGCAGCTTAAGGTCGGGCTCTGGAAACACCATATATTTT
.	TRBV4-1	TRBJ1-3	.	CASSQYTISGNTIYF	TGCGCCAGCAGCCAATATACAATCTCTGGAAACACCATATATTTT
TRBD2	TRBV5-1	TRBJ2-5	.	CASSLGLAIQETQYF	TGCGCCAGCAGCCTGGGACTAGCGATTCAGGAGACCCAGTACTTC
.	TRBV30	TRBJ1-5	few	CAWSVGAASNQPQHF	TGTGCCTGGAGTGTAGGAGCGGCTAGCAATCAGCCCCAGCATTTT
.	TRBV7-8	TRBJ1-2	once	CATTRGGAIDYGYTF	TGTGCCACAACAAGAGGGGGGGCGATTGACTATGGCTACACCTTC
TRBD2	TRBV7-2	TRBJ2-3	.	CASSLVGLAADTQYF	TGTGCCAGCAGCTTAGTAGGGCTAGCGGCAGATACGCAGTATTTT
.	TRBV6-6	TRBJ2-3	.	CASSALRRVSTDTQYF	TGTGCCAGCAGCGCCCTCCGCAGGGTTTCCACAGATACGCAGTATTTT
TRBD1	TRBV6-1	TRBJ1-5	.	CASSERGQSNQPQHF	TGTGCCAGCAGTGAAAGGGGACAGAGCAATCAGCCCCAGCATTTT
.	TRBV7-8	TRBJ1-6	.	CASSLANLENHNSPLHF	TGTGCCAGCAGCTTAGCGAACTTAGAGAACCATAATTCACCCCTCCACTTT
.	TRBV27	TRBJ1-5	.	CASSSNRNQPQHF	TGTGCCAGCAGTTCCAACAGGAATCAGCCCCAGCATTTT